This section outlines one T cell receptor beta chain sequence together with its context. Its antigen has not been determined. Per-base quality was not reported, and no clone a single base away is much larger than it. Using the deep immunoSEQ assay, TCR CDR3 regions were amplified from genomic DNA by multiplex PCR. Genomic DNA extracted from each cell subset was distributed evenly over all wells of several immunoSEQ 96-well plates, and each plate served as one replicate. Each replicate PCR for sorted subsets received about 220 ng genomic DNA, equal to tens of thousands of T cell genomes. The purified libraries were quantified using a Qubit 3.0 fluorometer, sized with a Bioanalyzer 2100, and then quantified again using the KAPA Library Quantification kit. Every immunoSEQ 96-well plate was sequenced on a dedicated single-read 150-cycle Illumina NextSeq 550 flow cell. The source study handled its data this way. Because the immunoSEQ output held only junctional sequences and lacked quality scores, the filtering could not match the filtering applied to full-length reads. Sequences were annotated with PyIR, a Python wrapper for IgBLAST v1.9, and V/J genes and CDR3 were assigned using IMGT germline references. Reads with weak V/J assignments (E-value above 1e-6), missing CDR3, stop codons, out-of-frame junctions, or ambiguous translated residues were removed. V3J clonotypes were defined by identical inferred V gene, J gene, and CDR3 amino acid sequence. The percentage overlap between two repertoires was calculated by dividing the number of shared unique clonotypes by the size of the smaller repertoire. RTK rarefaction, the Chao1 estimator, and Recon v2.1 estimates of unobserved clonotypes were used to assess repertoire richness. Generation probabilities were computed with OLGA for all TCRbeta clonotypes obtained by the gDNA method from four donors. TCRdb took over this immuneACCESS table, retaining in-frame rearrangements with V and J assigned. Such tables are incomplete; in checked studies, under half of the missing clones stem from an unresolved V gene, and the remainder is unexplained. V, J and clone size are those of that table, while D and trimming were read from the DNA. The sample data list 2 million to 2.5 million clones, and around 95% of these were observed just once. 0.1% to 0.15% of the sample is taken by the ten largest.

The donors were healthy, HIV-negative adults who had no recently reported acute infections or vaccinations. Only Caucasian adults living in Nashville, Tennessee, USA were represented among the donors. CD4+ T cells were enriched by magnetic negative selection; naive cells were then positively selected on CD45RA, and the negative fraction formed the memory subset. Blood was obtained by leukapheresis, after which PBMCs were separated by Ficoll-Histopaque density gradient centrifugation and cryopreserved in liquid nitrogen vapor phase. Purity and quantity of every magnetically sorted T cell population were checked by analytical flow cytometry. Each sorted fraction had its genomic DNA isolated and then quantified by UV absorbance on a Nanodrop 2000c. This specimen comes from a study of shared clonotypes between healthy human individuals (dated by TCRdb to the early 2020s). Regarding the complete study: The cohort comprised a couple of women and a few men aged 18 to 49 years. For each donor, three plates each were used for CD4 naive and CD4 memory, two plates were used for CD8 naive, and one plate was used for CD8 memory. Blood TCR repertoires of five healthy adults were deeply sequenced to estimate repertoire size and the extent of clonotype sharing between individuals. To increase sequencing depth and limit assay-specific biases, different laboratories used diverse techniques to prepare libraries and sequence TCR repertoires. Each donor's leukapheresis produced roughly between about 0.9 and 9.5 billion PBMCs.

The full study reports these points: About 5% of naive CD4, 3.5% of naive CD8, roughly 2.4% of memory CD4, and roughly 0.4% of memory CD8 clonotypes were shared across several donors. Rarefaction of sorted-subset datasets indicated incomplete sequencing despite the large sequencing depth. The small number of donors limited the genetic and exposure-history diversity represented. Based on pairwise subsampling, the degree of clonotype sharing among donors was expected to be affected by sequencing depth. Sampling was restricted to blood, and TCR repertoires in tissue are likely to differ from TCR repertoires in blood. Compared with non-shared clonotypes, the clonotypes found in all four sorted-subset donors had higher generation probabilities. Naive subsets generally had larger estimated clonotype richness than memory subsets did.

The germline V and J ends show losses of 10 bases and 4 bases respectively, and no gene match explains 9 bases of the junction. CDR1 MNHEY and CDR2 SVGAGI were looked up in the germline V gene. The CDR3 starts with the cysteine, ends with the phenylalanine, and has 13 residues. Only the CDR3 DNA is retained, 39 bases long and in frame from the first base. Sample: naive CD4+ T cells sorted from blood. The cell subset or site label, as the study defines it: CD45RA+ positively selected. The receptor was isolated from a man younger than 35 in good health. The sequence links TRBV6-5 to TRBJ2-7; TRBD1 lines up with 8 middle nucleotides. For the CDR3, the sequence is CAISSDRGYEQYF. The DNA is TGTGCCATCTCGAGTGACAGGGGATACGAGCAGTACTTC.